This entry is about one TCR beta chain. Some clones are missing from TCRdb's copy, which holds only in-frame ones; the method was immunoSEQ multiplex PCR. The sample records about 1.4 million clones, roughly 96% being singletons. This specimen comes from a study of shared clonotypes between healthy human individuals. The CDR3 is 15 residues long. Germline V gene lookup returns CDR1 SGHDT and CDR2 YYEEEE. Trimming cost V 4 bases and J 2 bases, with 16 bases left between them. The V and J genes are TRBV5-6 and TRBJ2-7, with TRBD2 as a possible D gene (6 bases). Material: naive CD4+ T cells sorted from blood. Subset defined: CD45RA+ positively selected. This TCR was sampled from a man aged 25 to 40 in good health. CDR3 coding DNA: TGTGCCAGCAGCCGCCGGGACTCTGCAACCTACGAGCAGTACTTC. It translates to CASSRRDSATYEQYF.